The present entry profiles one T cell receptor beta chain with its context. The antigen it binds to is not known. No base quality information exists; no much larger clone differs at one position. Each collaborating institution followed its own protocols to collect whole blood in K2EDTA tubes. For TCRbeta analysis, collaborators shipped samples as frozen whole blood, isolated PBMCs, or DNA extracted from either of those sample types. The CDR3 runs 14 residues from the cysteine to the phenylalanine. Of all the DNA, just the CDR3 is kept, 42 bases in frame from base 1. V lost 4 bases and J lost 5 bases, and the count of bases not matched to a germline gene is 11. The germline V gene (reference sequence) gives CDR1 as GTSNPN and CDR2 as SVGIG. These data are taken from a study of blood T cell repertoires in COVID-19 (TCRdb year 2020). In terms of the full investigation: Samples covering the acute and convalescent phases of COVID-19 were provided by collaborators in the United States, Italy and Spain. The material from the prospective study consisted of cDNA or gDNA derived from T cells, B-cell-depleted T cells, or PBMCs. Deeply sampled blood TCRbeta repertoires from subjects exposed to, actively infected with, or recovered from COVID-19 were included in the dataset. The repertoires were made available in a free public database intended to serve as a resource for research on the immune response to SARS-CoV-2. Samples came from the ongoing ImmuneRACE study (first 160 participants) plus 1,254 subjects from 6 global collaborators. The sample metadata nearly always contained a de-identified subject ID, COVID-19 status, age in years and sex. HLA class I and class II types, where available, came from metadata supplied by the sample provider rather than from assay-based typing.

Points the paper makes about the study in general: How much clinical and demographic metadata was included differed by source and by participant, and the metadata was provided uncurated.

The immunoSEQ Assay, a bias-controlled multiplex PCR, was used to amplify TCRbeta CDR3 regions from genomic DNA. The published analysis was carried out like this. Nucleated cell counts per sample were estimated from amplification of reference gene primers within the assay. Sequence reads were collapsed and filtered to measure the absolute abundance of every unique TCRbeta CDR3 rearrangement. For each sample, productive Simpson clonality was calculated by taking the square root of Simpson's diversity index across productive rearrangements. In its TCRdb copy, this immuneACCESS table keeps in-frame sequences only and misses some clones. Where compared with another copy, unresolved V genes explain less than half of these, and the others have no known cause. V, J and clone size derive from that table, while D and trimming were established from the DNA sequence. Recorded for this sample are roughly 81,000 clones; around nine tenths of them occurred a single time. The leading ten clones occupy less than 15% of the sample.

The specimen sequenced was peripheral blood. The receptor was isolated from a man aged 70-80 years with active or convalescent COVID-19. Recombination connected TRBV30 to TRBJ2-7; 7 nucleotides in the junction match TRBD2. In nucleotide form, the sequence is TGTGCCTGGAAGACACCGGGACTAAGAAACGAGCAGTACTTC. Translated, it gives CAWKTPGLRNEQYF.